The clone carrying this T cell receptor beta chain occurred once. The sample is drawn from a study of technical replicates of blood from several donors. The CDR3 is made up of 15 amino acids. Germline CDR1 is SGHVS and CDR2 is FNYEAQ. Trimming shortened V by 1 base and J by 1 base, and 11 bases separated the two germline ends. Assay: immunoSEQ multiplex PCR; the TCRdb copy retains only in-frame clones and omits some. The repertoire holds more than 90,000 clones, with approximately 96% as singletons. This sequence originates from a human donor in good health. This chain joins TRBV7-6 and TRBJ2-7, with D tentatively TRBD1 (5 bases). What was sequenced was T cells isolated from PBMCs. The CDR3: CASSLETDSSYEQYF. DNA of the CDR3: TGTGCCAGCAGCTTAGAAACAGACAGTTCCTACGAGCAGTACTTC.